The sequence of this T cell receptor beta chain was determined in a study of cytomegalovirus exposure and HLA in healthy donors. PCR primers comprised 60 Vbeta and 13 Jbeta primers. The protocol was immunoSEQ multiplex PCR, while the TCRdb copy is restricted to in-frame clones and leaves out a portion. The sample shows 150,000 to 200,000 clones, about 80% of them seen only once. The V end was cut by 5 bases, the J end by 0 bases, with 7 bases between. The CDR3 sequence is 13 residues long. Germline V CDR1 and CDR2: SNHLY, FYNNEI. The chain recombines TRBV2 with TRBJ1-1; perhaps TRBD1 as D (5 bases). Source material: PBMCs. The clonotype was recovered from a man aged 35 to 55 in good health and CMV-seropositive. The CDR3 reads CASSLDMNTEAFF. As DNA, the CDR3 is TGTGCCAGCAGTTTGGACATGAACACTGAAGCTTTCTTT.